This T cell receptor (beta chain) was documented in a study of beta chain features in type 1 diabetes. Across the whole study: Age and gender were similar between patients and healthy donors, as were cell yields. In all, 85 million to 130 million sorted cells from all samples were analyzed. Notes on the study in general: Within the patient group, naive, central memory and Treg TCRB repertoires appeared more similar to each other than within healthy donors.

With respect to this clone: Its cognate antigen is unknown.

Germline CDR1 is SGHDN and CDR2 is FVKESK. The CDR3 spans 13 residues. Trimming pared 3 bases from V and 5 bases from J, leaving 8 bases between. Sequenced material consisted of expressed TCRB transcripts (all of the isolated RNA was reverse transcribed). Naive, central memory and regulatory T cell samples yielded some 3.9 million reads on average. The assay was immunoSEQ multiplex PCR, and TCRdb's table has in-frame clones only and misses some. The data contain almost 350,000 clones, around 8% of them seen just once; the ten biggest clones take up under 0.5%. The chain has TRBV14 and TRBJ2-1, with D hard to call. This clonotype originated in a woman between 18 and 30 years old in good health. Sequencing was performed on central memory CD4+ T cells from blood. CDR3 nucleotide sequence: TGTGCCAGCAGCCATAACTATAACAATGAGCAGTTCTTC. Residues: CASSHNYNNEQFF.